The subject of this entry is one T cell receptor beta chain. This clonotype was seen only a few times. The target of this receptor is not known. There are no base qualities to consult, and no much larger clone falls within one base. V has 4 bases trimmed and J has 2 bases trimmed; junction bases matching no gene number 11. CDR1 and CDR2 were assigned from the germline V gene (reference sequence) as LGHDT and YNNKEL. Its CDR3 holds 17 amino acids, cysteine through phenylalanine. Just the 51-base CDR3 DNA is kept, in frame starting at base 1. This record belongs to a study of blood T cells in healthy people across ages (dated by TCRdb to the mid-2010s). About the investigation overall: Template switching captured roughly one uniquely barcoded TCR beta cDNA molecule per two T cells in model experiments. Donors were grouped into four age groups: young (average approximately 15 years), middle-aged (about 40), aged (around 56) and long-lived (around 80). For two donors (one aged 18 to 30 and one aged 80 or older), the study analyzed two additional independent replicas of 1 million unique cDNA reads from the same blood draw. To avoid experimental bias, donors of different ages were distributed randomly across sequencing lanes. The study measured age-related changes in TCR beta repertoire diversity using deep sequencing normalized with unique cDNA molecular identifiers. What the authors observed across the whole study: Because profiling used bulk unsorted PBMCs, naive and antigen-experienced compartments could not be compared conclusively. Compared with the aged group, the long-lived group had more naive CD4+ T cells, fewer expanded clones and increased TCR diversity, a pattern suggesting age selection. Estimates of total diversity from one million sequenced T cells were regarded as lower bounds and underestimates. Because donor CMV infection status was unknown, age-related changes in expanded clonotypes were potentially confounded. As age increased, observed TCR beta diversity per million T cells dropped in a roughly linear way, and a significant reduction was already evident by age 40. The percentage of naive T cells measured by flow cytometry correlated strongly with observed TCR beta diversity.

Donors were 39 systemically healthy Caucasian individuals from Russia aged roughly 6 to 100 years. About 9.6 milliliters of peripheral blood were collected from each donor into EDTA-treated Vacutainer tubes. Ficoll-Paque density-gradient centrifugation was used to isolate PBMCs, with at least 7 million obtained per sample. Trizol reagent was used to extract total RNA from PBMCs, with at least 6 micrograms per sample. Naive CD45RAhigh/CD27high T cell percentages were measured by flow cytometry on a PBMC aliquot from every donor. The receptor library was made with 5' RACE. The instrument was an Illumina HiSeq 2500. A second PCR of roughly 6 to 12 cycles was performed with a sample-barcoded 5' primer and a J-beta primer mix. Each TCR beta cDNA molecule received a unique molecular identifier from a template-switch 5' adaptor carrying 12 random nucleotides. Each sample yielded at least 3 million CDR3-containing paired-end reads. All of the RNA was converted into first-strand cDNA using the Mint cDNA synthesis kit, with a TRBC-specific oligonucleotide serving as the primer. All cDNA was treated with uracil-DNA glycosylase and then went through a first 18-cycle PCR with the universal primers M1SS and BC2_uni_R. As for the original processing: For normalization, 1 million high-quality reads were randomly selected from each sample, with every read carrying a distinct molecular identifier. Instead of being binned into consensus sequences, reads with shared molecular identifiers were discarded. MiTCR, run with a Q25 quality threshold and the strictest error-elimination algorithm, handled CDR3 identification, clonotype clustering and error correction. A nonparametric unseen species model with Euler transformation was used to estimate a lower bound on total TCR beta diversity. The raw public data were reprocessed by TCRdb itself: fastp quality trimming at Q25, MiXCR clonotype calling, in-frame beta chains only. Entries are consolidated by CDR3 protein sequence, retaining the most common genes and DNA. TCRdb's processing, not the authors' own work, is the source of the V and J calls. This sample gives 1.5 million to 2 million distinct CDR3 sequences in total; roughly 50% of them show up just once. Over 2% of the sample lies in the top ten.

The clonotype comes from a middle-aged woman in good health. Sequenced sample: blood. In this chain, TRBV3-1 is recombined with TRBJ2-7; a stretch of 10 junction bases matches TRBD1. The DNA is as follows: TGTGCCAGCAGCCGAGCCGGGACAGGGGATGGAGCCTACGAGCAGTACTTC. It translates to CASSRAGTGDGAYEQYF.